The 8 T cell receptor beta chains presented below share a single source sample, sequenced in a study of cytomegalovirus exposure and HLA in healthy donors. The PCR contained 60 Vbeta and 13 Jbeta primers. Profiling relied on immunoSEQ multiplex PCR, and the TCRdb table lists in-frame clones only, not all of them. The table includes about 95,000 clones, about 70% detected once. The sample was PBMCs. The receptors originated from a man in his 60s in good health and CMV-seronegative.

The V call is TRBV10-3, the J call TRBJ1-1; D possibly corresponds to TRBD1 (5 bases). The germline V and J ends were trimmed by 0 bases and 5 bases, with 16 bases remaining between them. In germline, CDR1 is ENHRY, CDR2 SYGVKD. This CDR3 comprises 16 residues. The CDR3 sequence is CAISESEGHHGTEAFF. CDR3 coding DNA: TGTGCCATCAGTGAGTCCGAAGGACATCACGGGACTGAAGCTTTCTTT.

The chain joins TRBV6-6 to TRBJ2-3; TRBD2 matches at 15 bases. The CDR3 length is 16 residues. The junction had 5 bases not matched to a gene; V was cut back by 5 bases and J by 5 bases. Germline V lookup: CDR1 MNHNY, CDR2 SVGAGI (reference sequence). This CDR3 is CASSQGLAGGEDTQYF. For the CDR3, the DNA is TGTGCCAGCAGTCAAGGACTAGCGGGAGGGGAAGATACGCAGTATTTT.

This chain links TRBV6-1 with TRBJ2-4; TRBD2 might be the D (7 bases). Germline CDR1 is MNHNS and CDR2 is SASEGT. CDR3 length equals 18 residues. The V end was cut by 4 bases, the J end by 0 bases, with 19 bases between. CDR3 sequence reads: CASSGGRGGRLAKNIQYF. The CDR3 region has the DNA TGTGCCAGCAGTGGGGGCAGGGGAGGGAGGTTAGCCAAAAACATTCAGTACTTC.

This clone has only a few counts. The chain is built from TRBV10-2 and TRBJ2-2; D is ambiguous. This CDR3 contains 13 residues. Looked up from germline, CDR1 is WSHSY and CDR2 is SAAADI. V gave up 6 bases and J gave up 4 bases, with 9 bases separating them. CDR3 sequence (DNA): TGCGCCAGCAGCGGAGATCCCACCGGGGAGCTGTTTTTT. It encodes CASSGDPTGELFF.

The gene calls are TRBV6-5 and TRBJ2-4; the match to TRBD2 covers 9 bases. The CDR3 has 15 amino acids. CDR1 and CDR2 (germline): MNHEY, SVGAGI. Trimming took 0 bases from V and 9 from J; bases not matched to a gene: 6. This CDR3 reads CASSYSRGGAAIQYF. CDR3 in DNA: TGTGCCAGCAGTTACTCGCGGGGGGGGGCGGCCATTCAGTACTTC.

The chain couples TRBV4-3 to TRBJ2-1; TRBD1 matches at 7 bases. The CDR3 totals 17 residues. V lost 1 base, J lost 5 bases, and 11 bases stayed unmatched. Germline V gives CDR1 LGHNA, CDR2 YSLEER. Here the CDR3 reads CASSQGPSGTVDNEQFF. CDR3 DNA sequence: TGCGCCAGCAGCCAAGGGCCTTCTGGGACAGTCGACAATGAGCAGTTCTTC.

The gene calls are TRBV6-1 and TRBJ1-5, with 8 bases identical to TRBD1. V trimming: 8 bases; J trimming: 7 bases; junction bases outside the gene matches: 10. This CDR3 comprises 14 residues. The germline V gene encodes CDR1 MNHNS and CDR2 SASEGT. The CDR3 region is CASFPGQDGQPQHF. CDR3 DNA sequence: TGTGCCAGCTTCCCGGGACAGGACGGGCAGCCCCAGCATTTT.

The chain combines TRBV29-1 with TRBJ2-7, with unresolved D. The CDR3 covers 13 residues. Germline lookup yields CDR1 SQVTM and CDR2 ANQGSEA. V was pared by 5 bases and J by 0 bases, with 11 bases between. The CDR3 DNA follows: TGCAGCGTTATAGACATCTACTCCTACGAGCAGTACTTC. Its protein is CSVIDIYSYEQYF.